This TCR beta chain was sequenced in a study of T cells after posttransplantation cyclophosphamide. The study, taken as a whole, reports: Tissue-infiltrating T cells from skin or gut overlapped little with blood T cells. Donor-recipient repertoire similarity was low at 1-2 months, rising over year one.

Sampled 1 year posttransplant, controls received myeloablative marrow transplants, methotrexate and a calcineurin inhibitor. Assay used: immunoSEQ multiplex PCR; TCRdb lists only in-frame clones, some missing. The sample has 15,000 to 20,000 clones, around 87% seen once. Details on this clone: Its specificity is not known.

CDR1 and CDR2 (germline): SGHDN, FVKESK. The length of the CDR3 is 16 residues. Deletions cut 5 bases from V and 8 bases from J, with 22 bases between. The source material was PBMCs, sampled after an allogeneic stem cell transplant with a calcineurin inhibitor and methotrexate. The receptor was isolated from a male patient aged 50 or older who received an allogeneic stem cell transplant from an unrelated donor, was CMV-positive, and had chronic GVHD only. The T cells may partly be graft donor cells. The genes are TRBV14 and TRBJ2-1; weak D call: TRBD1 (6 bases). CDR3 region: CASSVQGRGVLDEQFF. The CDR3 DNA reads TGTGCCAGCAGCGTGCAAGGCAGGGGTGTTTTAGATGAGCAGTTCTTC. The entire variable domain, with the rest obtained from reference TRBV14 and TRBJ2-1, is as follows: EAGVTQFPSHSVIEKGQTVTLRCDPISGHDNLYWYRRVMGKEIKFLLHFVKESKQDESGMPNNRFLAERTGGTYSTLKVQPAELEDSGVYFCASSVQGRGVLDEQFFGPGTRLTVL.